One sample yielded the 26 T cell receptor beta chains listed below, sequenced in a study of metastatic and nonmetastatic thyroid tumors. Nobody among the patients had been given any treatment before thyroid surgery. TCRdb re-called clones from the PCR reads using MiXCR. In the table there are around 23,000 clones, about 26% of which are singletons. Sequenced: blood. These receptors all come from a male donor with papillary thyroid cancer or a benign thyroid nodule (not recorded which). Some clones in this sample may be carry-over from other donors' samples.

This chain connects TRBV6-2 or TRBV6-3 to TRBJ2-7, with D unclear. The CDR3 length is 14 residues. Trimming pared 4 bases from V and 5 bases from J, leaving 15 bases between. Germline lookup yields CDR1 MNHEY and CDR2 SVGEGT. In DNA form, the CDR3 reads TGTGCCAGCAGTTCATTAGGCGTGCTCGACGAGCAGTACTTC. Residues: CASSSLGVLDEQYF.

As for this clone: Sequence at one end of the junction differs from germline and may be a read error. V is TRBV10-3 and J is TRBJ1-6; D not resolved. This CDR3 is built from 12 residues. Germline V gene lookup returns CDR1 ENHRY and CDR2 SYGVKD. CDR3 region: CAISDMDSPINF. The CDR3 DNA reads TGTGCCATCAGTGACATGGATTCACCCATCAACTTT.

In its sample, this clone was seen many times. The rearrangement links TRBV7-8 to TRBJ2-5, with 15 bases fitting TRBD2. The germline V gene encodes CDR1 SGHVS and CDR2 FQNEAQ. Trimming cost V 4 bases and J 4 bases; bases outside gene matches: 4. This CDR3 contains 16 residues. CDR3 in DNA: TGTGCCAGCAGCTCCGGACTAGCGGGAGGGGGAGAGACCCAGTACTTC. Its translation: CASSSGLAGGGETQYF.

The chain uses TRBV5-4 and TRBJ2-3; no clear D gene. Trimming pared 4 bases from V and 0 bases from J, leaving 12 bases between. The CDR3 is made up of 15 amino acids. CDR1 and CDR2 from the germline V gene are SGHNT and YYREEE (reference sequence). In DNA form, the CDR3 reads TGTGCCAGCAGCCCCGCCTCTACTAGCACAGATACGCAGTATTTT. Translation gives CASSPASTSTDTQYF.

On this clone: At one end the junction does not follow the germline gene, possibly because of a read error. The chain uses TRBV5-8 and TRBJ2-7; maybe TRBD2 (5 bases). The CDR3 has 13 residues. The germline V gene has CDR1 SGHTS and CDR2 YDEGEE. CDR3 protein: CASSSRQAWEQDF. CDR3 coding DNA: TGTGCCAGCAGCTCTCGGCAGGCGTGGGAGCAGGACTTC.

This clone is termed medium-sized (0.01 to 0.1%). This chain connects TRBV12-3 or TRBV12-4 to TRBJ2-3, with unresolved D. V lost 2 bases to trimming and J lost 3 bases, with 3 bases between them. The CDR3 length is 12 residues. The CDR3 DNA is TGTGCCAGCAGTTTATCGACAGATACGCAGTATTTT. This encodes CASSLSTDTQYF.

Of note for this clone: One end of the junction varies from germline; a read error may be responsible. The chain is built from TRBV5-1 and TRBJ2-1; no clear D. CDR3 size: 14 residues. Per the germline V gene, CDR1 is SGHRS and CDR2 is YFSETQ. The CDR3 coding sequence is TGCGCCAGGAGCTTGGAGCCCTCCTACAATGAGCAGGTCTTC. Residues: CARSLEPSYNEQVF. Together with reference TRBV5-1 and TRBJ2-1, the CDR3 gives the full variable domain: KAGVTQTPRYLIKTRGQQVTLSCSPISGHRSVSWYQQTPGQGLQFLFEYFSETQRNKGNFPGRFSGRQFSNSRSEMNVSTLELGDSALYLCARSLEPSYNEQVFGPGTRLTVL.

The genes are TRBV20-1 and TRBJ1-4, with 7 positions matching TRBD1. CDR1 and CDR2 (germline): DFQATT, SNEGSKA (reference sequence). Trimming cost V 6 bases and J 2 bases; bases outside gene matches: 3. The CDR3 extends over 13 amino acids. CDR3 sequence (DNA): TGCAGTGCCGCGGGACAGACTAATGAAAAACTGTTTTTT. It translates to CSAAGQTNEKLFF.

This clone appeared many times. V gene TRBV11-1 combines with J gene TRBJ1-1, with TRBD1 matching over 7 bases. V was pared by 5 bases and J by 1 base, with 10 bases of the junction left unmatched. The CDR3 totals 16 residues. The germline V gene has CDR1 SGHAT and CDR2 FQDESV (reference sequence). The CDR3 DNA reads TGTGCCAGCAGCCCTCCGACAGGGACGAGGAACACTGAAGCTTTCTTT. It is translated as CASSPPTGTRNTEAFF.

Ten or more counts support this clone. CDR3 loop: CASSQLPGPKETQYF. DNA for the CDR3: TGCGCCAGCAGCCAATTACCGGGACCGAAAGAGACCCAGTACTTC. The chain is built from TRBV4-1 and TRBJ2-5, with D perhaps assigned TRBD1 or TRBD2 (5 bases each). The CDR3 loop spans 15 amino acids. Trimming took 2 bases from V and 3 from J, leaving 13 bases between them. Germline values: CDR1 MGHRA, CDR2 YSYEKL.

This clone was observed at least ten times. The V and J genes are TRBV19 and TRBJ2-7; 8 nucleotides line up with TRBD2. Germline V CDR1 and CDR2: LNHDA, SQIVND (reference sequence). With 4 bases clipped from V and 4 bases from J, the junction kept 6 bases outside the gene matches. CDR3 length: 14 residues. The CDR3 nucleotides read TGTGCCAGTAGTAAGGAGCGGGGGCCATACGAGCAGTACTTC. Protein: CASSKERGPYEQYF.

This chain joins TRBV11-1 and TRBJ2-7; no firm D call. V was shortened by 5 bases and J by 6 bases, with 17 bases between the two germline ends. The CDR3 is 14 amino acids. CDR1 and CDR2 from the germline V gene are SGHAT and FQDESV (reference sequence). This CDR3 reads CASSQTEGMSEQYF. The CDR3 nucleotides read TGTGCCAGCAGCCAAACCGAAGGGATGAGCGAGCAGTACTTC.

This chain joins TRBV6-1 and TRBJ2-4; D might be TRBD1 (5 bases). V was trimmed by 8 bases and J by 8 bases, leaving 13 bases between them. The CDR3 consists of 12 residues. Germline V CDR1 and CDR2: MNHNS, SASEGT. The CDR3 loop reads CASGQNVYIQYF. In nucleotides, the CDR3 is TGTGCCAGCGGACAAAACGTGTACATTCAGTACTTC.

V is TRBV6-1 and J is TRBJ2-7; possible D gene TRBD2, 6 bases. This CDR3 spans 14 amino acids. From germline, CDR1 is MNHNS and CDR2 SASEGT. V was trimmed by 10 bases and J by 2 bases, leaving 18 bases between them. Here the CDR3 reads CAINCPGGAYEQYF. The CDR3 DNA follows: TGTGCCATCAATTGCCCCGGGGGAGCCTACGAGCAGTACTTC.

The CDR3 here is CAIDSRADSYEQYF. Written as DNA, the CDR3 is TGTGCCATCGACTCCCGGGCAGACTCCTACGAGCAGTACTTC. The gene calls are TRBV28 and TRBJ2-7; D is uncertain. Germline-derived CDR1 and CDR2 are MDHEN and SYDVKM. The CDR3 totals 14 residues. V was trimmed by 10 bases and J by 0 bases, leaving 16 bases between them. Variable domain in full (rest from reference TRBV28 and TRBJ2-7): DVKVTQSSRYLVKRTGEKVFLECVQDMDHENMFWYRQDPGLGLRLIYFSYDVKMKEKGDIPEGYSVSREKKERFSLILESASTNQTSMYLCAIDSRADSYEQYFGPGTRLTVT.

This clone occurred many times. The chain recombines TRBV24-1 with TRBJ2-3, with 12 nucleotides matching TRBD2. Germline CDR1 reads KGHDR; CDR2 reads SFDVKD. The junction had 9 bases not matched to a gene; V was cut back by 4 bases and J by 8 bases. This CDR3 has 16 amino acids. This chain's CDR3 is CATSDPTSGSWGTQYF. The CDR3 DNA is TGTGCCACCAGTGACCCGACTAGCGGGAGTTGGGGTACGCAGTATTTT.

This clone showed up just a few times. With a much larger clone just one base away, this may be a read error. Other DNA sequences of this sample code for an identical CDR3. The chain links TRBV9 to TRBJ2-5; tentatively, D is TRBD2 (5 bases). CDR3 size: 13 residues. Germline-derived CDR1 and CDR2 are SGDLS and YYNGEE. Trimming shortened V by 0 bases and J by 5 bases, and 8 bases separated the two germline ends. The CDR3 DNA reads as TGTGCCAGCAGCGTAGGAGGGAAGGAGACCCAGTACTTC. Its protein product is CASSVGGKETQYF.

This clone was seen many times. This sequence joins TRBV27 and TRBJ2-1; D gene ambiguous. The CDR3 loop spans 13 amino acids. The germline gives CDR1 MNHEY, CDR2 SMNVEV (reference sequence). V lost 0 bases to trimming and J lost 7 bases, with 7 bases between them. The CDR3 region is CASSLSWRNEQFF. CDR3 DNA: TGTGCCAGCAGTTTATCGTGGAGAAATGAGCAGTTCTTC.

About this clone: Additional DNA sequences in this sample encode the identical CDR3. The rearrangement links TRBV20-1 to TRBJ2-1, with D perhaps matching TRBD1 (5 bases). Germline V gene lookup returns CDR1 DFQATT and CDR2 SNEGSKA (reference sequence). The CDR3 extends over 13 amino acids. Trimming took off 7 bases at V and 4 bases at J, with 14 bases between the two ends. The CDR3 coding sequence is TGCAGTGGTGGACAAAGCTCGTACAATGAGCAGTTCTTC. As protein: CSGGQSSYNEQFF.

This clone has at least ten counts. V gene TRBV5-4 combines with J gene TRBJ1-4; D is perhaps TRBD1 (5 bases). The ends were cut back, 4 bases at V and 7 bases at J, with 20 bases in the middle. The CDR3 has 16 amino acids. Germline V lookup: CDR1 SGHNT, CDR2 YYREEE (reference sequence). For the CDR3, the DNA is TGTGCCAGCAGCCCGGGGGGAGGGACGGTCGTTGAAAAACTGTTTTTT. It translates to CASSPGGGTVVEKLFF.

V gene TRBV6-5 combines with J gene TRBJ2-3; the D is unclear. This CDR3 region has 17 residues. Deletions cut 0 bases from V and 0 bases from J, with 13 bases between. CDR1 is MNHEY, CDR2 SVGAGI, per germline. The CDR3 region has the DNA TGTGCCAGCAGTTACTCGCCCAGACCCTTAAGCACAGATACGCAGTATTTT. It is translated as CASSYSPRPLSTDTQYF.

This chain uses TRBV9 with TRBJ2-1; 12 bases fit TRBD2. The trim removed 3 bases at V and 8 bases at J, leaving 6 bases unmatched. Germline-derived CDR1 and CDR2 are SGDLS and YYNGEE. The CDR3 extends over 15 amino acids. The CDR3: CASSASGRALDEQFF. For the CDR3, the DNA is TGTGCCAGCAGCGCTAGCGGGAGGGCCTTAGATGAGCAGTTCTTC.

The table lists this clone with a count of one. The chain combines TRBV3-1 with TRBJ1-2; D remains unclear. CDR3 length: 16 residues. Trimming removed 0 bases at V and 8 bases at J, with 19 bases between. Per germline, CDR1 LGHDT and CDR2 YNNKEL (reference sequence). The CDR3 spells CASSQDGSRPSGGYTF. The CDR3 DNA reads as TGTGCCAGCAGCCAAGACGGCTCAAGGCCCTCGGGCGGCTACACCTTC.

This clone showed up many times. The chain uses TRBV3-1 and TRBJ1-1; D is ambiguous. CDR1 and CDR2 (germline): LGHDT, YNNKEL (reference sequence). V was clipped by 5 bases and J by 6 bases, with 13 bases between them. The CDR3 length is 13 residues. The CDR3 loop reads CASSYGVRAEAFF. In DNA, the CDR3 is TGTGCCAGCAGCTACGGGGTGCGGGCTGAAGCTTTCTTT.

Concerning this clone: The junction departs from germline at one end; a sequencing error may be responsible. The V call is TRBV7-9, the J call TRBJ1-2; no definite D call. The CDR3 sequence is 12 residues long. Germline CDR1 SEHNR, CDR2 FQNEAQ (reference sequence). The CDR3 loop is CAISVVDPGYTF. CDR3 in DNA: TGTGCCATCAGCGTTGTGGATCCTGGCTACACCTTC.

By frequency in the sample, this clone is medium-sized. V gene TRBV20-1 combines with J gene TRBJ2-7; 7 bases match TRBD1. The length of the CDR3 is 12 residues. Germline V gene sequence: CDR1 DFQATT, CDR2 SNEGSKA (reference sequence). V gave up 5 bases and J gave up 4 bases; unmatched junction bases: 5. CDR3 nucleotide sequence: TGCAGTGCTTTCCGGGACAGTTACGAGCAGTACTTC. It translates to CSAFRDSYEQYF.